These T cell receptor beta chains were read from a single sample in a study of identical twins. TCRdb fed the 5' RACE reads into MiXCR, producing one record per CDR3 protein. The sample carries 400,000 to 550,000 distinct CDR3 sequences, approximately 22% recorded once. This sample also appeared in a second study, on T cells expressing NK-cell markers.

The sample consisted of CD4+ T cells sorted from blood. The receptors come from a woman in her late teens or twenties in good health. The CDR3 runs from the conserved cysteine through the conserved F or W. A D gene is named only where the DNA matches it firmly. Expanded clones get a size class; other rows say once, few or many, or leave the size out.

j_call d_call clone_size v_call cdr3_nt cdr3_aa
TRBJ2-3 NA few TRBV7-2 TGTGCCAGCAGCTTCGGGGTGGGGGATACGCAGTATTTT CASSFGVGDTQYF
TRBJ1-2 NA many TRBV6-4 TGTGCCAGCAGTGATTCCTATGGCTACACCTTC CASSDSYGYTF
TRBJ2-1 NA few TRBV10-3 TGTGCCATCACCCTTGGACAGTCAACTGAGCAGTTCTTC CAITLGQSTEQFF
TRBJ2-6 NA NA TRBV12-3/TRBV12-4 TGTGCCAGCAGCGACACCAGGTCCTCTGGGGCCAACGTCCTGACTTTC CASSDTRSSGANVLTF
TRBJ2-5 TRBD2 NA TRBV7-2 TGTGCCAGCAGCCACACTAGCGGGGGCCACCAAGAGACCCAGTACTTC CASSHTSGGHQETQYF
TRBJ2-3 NA few TRBV6-5 TGTGCCAGCAGTTCACCGAACACAGATACGCAGTATTTT CASSSPNTDTQYF
TRBJ2-5 NA few TRBV20-1 TGCAGTGCGAGGAGGGGGGCCGGCCAAGAGACCCAGTACTTC CSARRGAGQETQYF
TRBJ2-3 NA many TRBV20-1 TGCAGTGCTAGCCGCCGAAGGGAAAGCACAGATACGCAGTATTTT CSASRRRESTDTQYF
TRBJ2-6 TRBD1 NA TRBV6-1 TGTGCCAGCAGAGGACAGGGGGCGGGGGCCAACGTCCTGACTTTC CASRGQGAGANVLTF
TRBJ2-1 NA few TRBV4-2 TGTGCCAGCAGCCAGCTGATAAACCGGGGTTCTGAGCAGTTCTTC CASSQLINRGSEQFF
TRBJ2-4 NA many TRBV5-5 TGTGCCAGCAGCTTGCGTCCAGGGCAAAACATTCAGTACTTC CASSLRPGQNIQYF
TRBJ1-1 NA NA TRBV18 TGTGCCAGCGCCGGCTCGGCGAACACTGAAGCTTTCTTT CASAGSANTEAFF
TRBJ1-4 NA few TRBV20-1 TGCAGTGCTAGTTTGGTCAAAGAAAAACTGTTTTTT CSASLVKEKLFF
TRBJ1-1 NA NA TRBV29-1 TGCAGCGTTCGGGGAAAGATAATGGAGACTGAAGCTTTCTTT CSVRGKIMETEAFF
TRBJ1-4 NA NA TRBV20-1 TGCAGTGCTGAGAGGGGATTTGGAGAAAAACTGTTTTTT CSAERGFGEKLFF
TRBJ1-1 NA few TRBV6-6 TGTGCCGGGGGTAGGATCGACACTGAAGCTTTCTTT CAGGRIDTEAFF
TRBJ1-2 NA NA TRBV20-1 TGCAGTGGTGCCGGCACGCCTAACTATGGCTACACCTTC CSGAGTPNYGYTF
TRBJ1-4 NA NA TRBV27 TGTGCCAGCAGTAAGGCGCGCTCCAATGAAAAACTGTTTTTT CASSKARSNEKLFF
TRBJ2-3 NA NA TRBV2 TGTGCCAGCATGCGGGTAGGCGGTACGCAGTATTTT CASMRVGGTQYF
TRBJ1-2 TRBD1 few TRBV6-5 TGTGCCAGCACTAACAGGGGCTATGGCTACACCTTC CASTNRGYGYTF
TRBJ1-4 TRBD1 NA TRBV3-1 TGTGCCAGCACCCCGATTGTAACAGGGGGCTCTAATGAAAAACTGTTTTTT CASTPIVTGGSNEKLFF
TRBJ2-3 NA NA TRBV9 TGTGCCAGCAGTCGGGACTCCCGACAGGATACGCAGTATTTT CASSRDSRQDTQYF
TRBJ2-1 TRBD1 NA TRBV28 TGTGCCAGCAGTTCCGGACAGGTTTCCTACAATGAGCAGTTCTTC CASSSGQVSYNEQFF
TRBJ2-7 TRBD2 NA TRBV11-2 TGTGCCAGCAGATCCCTCGGCGGGAGGGCCGGCGAGCAGTACTTC CASRSLGGRAGEQYF
TRBJ1-2 NA few TRBV5-1 TGCGCCAGCAGCTTGGTGGCAGGAAGCTATGGCTACACCTTC CASSLVAGSYGYTF
TRBJ2-5 NA NA TRBV5-4 TGTGCCAGCAGCTCGGGGCAACTCAGGGGCATACAAGAGACCCAGTACTTC CASSSGQLRGIQETQYF
TRBJ2-1 NA NA TRBV7-3 TGTGCCAGCAGCTTATCCCTTGACAATGAGCAGTTCTTC CASSLSLDNEQFF
TRBJ2-3 NA NA TRBV5-1 TGCGCCAGCAGCTTTGGGGGGCCGACAGATACGCAGTATTTT CASSFGGPTDTQYF
TRBJ2-7 TRBD1 few TRBV6-5 TGTGCCAGCAGTTCGCCGGGACAGTTGTGGGAGCAGTACTTC CASSSPGQLWEQYF
TRBJ2-3 NA many TRBV6-1 TGTGCCAGCAGTGGAATCGTTGGGGATACGCAGTATTTT CASSGIVGDTQYF
TRBJ2-3 TRBD2 few TRBV4-2 TGTGCCAGCAGCCAAGATTCGGTAGCGGGGGCTAGCACAGATACGCAGTATTTT CASSQDSVAGASTDTQYF
TRBJ1-2 NA few TRBV12-3/TRBV12-4 TGTGCCAGCAGTCGGGGGGAGGGAATGGCTGGCTACACCTTC CASSRGEGMAGYTF
TRBJ2-7 TRBD2 many TRBV10-3 TGTGCCATCAGGACTATTAGCGGGTACGAGCAGTACTTC CAIRTISGYEQYF